These 24 T cell receptor beta chains were all obtained from the same sample, sequenced in a study of CD8+CD57+ T cells in acquired aplastic anemia. According to the study, genomic DNA was the template for TCR beta VDJ and CDR3 profiling. TCRdb passed the reads through MiXCR, listing each CDR3 protein once. In the table there are 50,000 to 65,000 distinct CDR3 sequences, roughly 60% of which are singletons. Whoever was chosen for sequencing had shown CD8+CD57+ cell expansion by flow cytometry. The sample taken for sequencing was sorted CD4+, CD8+, or CD8+CD57+ T cells (not recorded which) from PBMCs. The receptors were sampled from a human donor with aplastic anemia.

This chain uses TRBV7-3 with TRBJ1-1; 7 nucleotides align to TRBD1. The length of the CDR3 is 14 residues. V lost 2 bases to trimming and J lost 8 bases; unmatched junction nucleotides: 8. Germline CDR1 and CDR2: SGHTA and FQGTGA. This chain's CDR3 is CASSLEYDRDEAFF. The CDR3 DNA is TGTGCCAGCAGCTTAGAATACGACAGGGACGAAGCTTTCTTT.

CDR3 sequence (DNA): TGTGCCAGTAGTATCCGTAACTATGGCTACACCTTC. Translating gives CASSIRNYGYTF. V gene TRBV24-1 combines with J gene TRBJ1-2; D gene ambiguous. V lost 11 bases and J lost 1, with 10 bases in between. The length of the CDR3 is 12 residues. Germline-derived CDR1 and CDR2 are KGHDR and SFDVKD.

The chain employs TRBV20-1 and TRBJ1-4, with unresolved D. Trimming took 2 bases from V and 8 from J, leaving 12 bases between them. Per germline, CDR1 DFQATT and CDR2 SNEGSKA (reference sequence). The length of the CDR3 is 13 residues. In nucleotides, the CDR3 is TGCAGTGCTAGAATCCTTATAGGAGAAAAACTGTTTTTT. Residues: CSARILIGEKLFF.

Notes on this clonotype: This may stem from a read error, because a much larger clone lies one nucleotide away. The conserved final phenylalanine or tryptophan is absent from the CDR3, which likely points to a read error. V usage is TRBV4-1 and J usage is TRBJ2-5; D uncertain. Germline V gives CDR1 MGHRA, CDR2 YSYEKL. V lost 5 bases to trimming and J lost 5 bases, with 6 bases between them. The CDR3 has 11 amino acids. This CDR3 is CASSSSETQYV. The CDR3, as DNA: TGCGCCAGCAGCTCGAGTGAGACCCAGTACGTC.

The rearrangement joins TRBV15 to TRBJ1-3; D is unclear. This CDR3 is built from 16 residues. Germline V CDR1 and CDR2: LNHNV, YYDKDF (reference sequence). The V and J ends lost 1 base and 0 bases respectively, with 10 bases between them. The CDR3 DNA is TGTGCCACCAGCAGAGGACACGCCGACTCTGGAAACACCATATATTTT. This translates into CATSRGHADSGNTIYF.

A note on this clonotype: Because the CDR3's place on the DNA is in doubt, the DNA is left out and the CDR3 is given as listed by TCRdb. This chain connects TRBV9 to TRBJ2-6. Germline V CDR1 and CDR2: SGDLS, YYNGEE. The CDR3 numbers 14 amino acids, ends counted. The chain's CDR3 is CASSVGAGANVPTF.

This clonotype has more than one count but fewer than ten. The rearrangement uses TRBV7-8 and TRBJ1-1; 9 positions agree with TRBD1. Germline trimming cut 7 bases from V and 10 bases from J; bases unmatched to any gene: 10. Looked up from germline, CDR1 is SGHVS and CDR2 is FQNEAQ. The CDR3 sequence is 13 residues long. The CDR3 DNA reads TGTGCCAGCACCAGTGGGGACAGGGTGATAGCTTTCTTT. Protein product: CASTSGDRVIAFF.

The sample holds one count of this clonotype. This chain links TRBV11-1 with TRBJ2-7, with D possibly TRBD1 on 5 matching bases. This CDR3 spans 17 amino acids. Germline V gene sequence: CDR1 SGHAT, CDR2 FQDESV (reference sequence). CDR3 in DNA: TGTGCCAGCAGCTCCTCGGAATCAGGGCCGAGCTCCTACGAGCAGTGCGTC. This translates into CASSSSESGPSSYEQCV.

Many counts were recorded for this clonotype. This sequence joins TRBV11-3 and TRBJ2-7; D uncertain. There are 17 residues in the CDR3. Looked up from germline, CDR1 is SGHNT and CDR2 is YENEEA. The V end was cut by 0 bases, the J end by 5 bases, with 20 bases between. CDR3 amino acids: CASSLDHPEVLNHEQYF. The CDR3 coding sequence is TGTGCCAGCAGCTTAGATCACCCCGAAGTGTTGAACCACGAGCAGTACTTC.

CDR3 sequence: CSGAGTGNNEQFF. In DNA form, the CDR3 reads TGCAGCGGAGCCGGGACAGGGAACAATGAGCAGTTCTTC. This chain connects TRBV29-1 to TRBJ2-1, with TRBD1 matching 9 bases. Germline CDR1 is SQVTM and CDR2 is ANQGSEA. Unmatched junction bases numbered 6, after V lost 7 bases and J lost 5 bases. The CDR3 sequence is 13 residues long.

The rearrangement uses TRBV19 and TRBJ2-2; D is unresolved. This CDR3 comprises 14 residues. From germline, CDR1 is LNHDA and CDR2 SQIVND (reference sequence). The germline V and J ends were trimmed by 2 bases and 3 bases, with 7 bases remaining between them. The CDR3 DNA is TGTGCCAGTAGTATAAAGAAGGACACCGGGGAGCTGTTTTTT. Its translation: CASSIKKDTGELFF.

This chain links TRBV24-1 with TRBJ1-1; a weak D match, TRBD1 (5 bases). Germline CDR1 is KGHDR and CDR2 is SFDVKD. The CDR3 has 12 amino acids. V was cut by 3 bases and J by 8 bases, with 9 bases left in between. The CDR3 here is CATSDGHVEAFF. The DNA of the CDR3 is TGTGCCACCAGTGATGGACACGTCGAAGCTTTCTTT.

This clonotype was detected ten times or more. This chain connects TRBV15 to TRBJ2-1; D is unclear. This CDR3 is built from 15 residues. Germline V gives CDR1 LNHNV, CDR2 YYDKDF (reference sequence). The V gene lost 3 bases and the J gene lost 10 bases, with 19 bases spanning the gap. CDR3 nucleotides: TGTGCCACCAGCAGTAGTCAGGACCGACAATTGGAGCAGTTCTTC. This encodes CATSSSQDRQLEQFF.

The chain combines TRBV6-7 with TRBJ2-6, with D unresolved. TRBV6-7 has ORF status, its function being uncertain. The CDR3 length is 16 residues. V was pared by 1 base and J by 0 bases, with 7 bases between. The CDR3 loop is CASSYYPSSGANVLTF. CDR3 bases: TGTGCCAGCAGTTACTACCCGAGCTCTGGGGCCAACGTCCTGACTTTC.

The rearrangement joins TRBV2 to TRBJ1-5, with D unresolved. Looked up from germline, CDR1 is SNHLY and CDR2 is FYNNEI. The CDR3 consists of 11 residues. Trimming left V 0 bases short and J 12 bases short, with 6 bases between. CDR3 in amino acids: CASSEAGYQHF. CDR3 in DNA: TGTGCCAGCAGTGAAGCAGGGTACCAGCATTTT.

The V gene is TRBV2, the J gene TRBJ1-2; no firm D call. This CDR3 contains 15 residues. The germline CDR1 and CDR2 sequences are SNHLY and FYNNEI. V shed 0 bases and J shed 0 bases, with 8 bases lying between them. The CDR3 nucleotides are TGTGCCAGCAGTGAAGCGCGTCTTACTAACTATGGCTACACCTTC. Translated, it gives CASSEARLTNYGYTF.

The V gene is TRBV19, the J gene TRBJ2-1; a possible D gene is TRBD1 (6 bases). Germline loops: CDR1 LNHDA, CDR2 SQIVND (reference sequence). V lost 6 bases, J lost 4 bases, and 10 bases lay in between. The CDR3 covers 13 residues. DNA for the CDR3: TGTGCCAGTAGCAGGGGACCGTACAATGAGCAGTTCTTC. Amino acids: CASSRGPYNEQFF.

This clonotype was seen repeatedly, ten times or more. The J gene is TRBJ1-1, the V gene TRBV7-9; no definite D call. The ends were cut back, 6 bases at V and 1 base at J, with 15 bases in the middle. Germline V gene sequence: CDR1 SEHNR, CDR2 FQNEAQ (reference sequence). The CDR3 length is 15 residues. CDR3 protein: CASSFIPPENTEAFF. DNA for the CDR3: TGTGCCAGCAGTTTCATTCCCCCCGAGAACACTGAAGCTTTCTTT.

The rearrangement joins TRBV24-1 to TRBJ2-5; 11 bases fit TRBD2. The J segment lost 2 bases and the V segment lost 9 bases, leaving 13 bases of the junction unmatched. The CDR3 runs to 17 residues. Looked up from germline, CDR1 is KGHDR and CDR2 is SFDVKD. The chain's CDR3 is CATSTSGGTNQQETQYF. The CDR3 nucleotides read TGTGCCACCTCCACTAGCGGGGGAACCAATCAGCAAGAGACCCAGTACTTC.

By frequency in the sample, this clonotype is medium-sized (0.01 to 0.1%). J is TRBJ2-1 and V is TRBV10-2; D might be TRBD2 (5 bases). The ends were cut back, 7 bases at V and 1 base at J, with 11 bases in the middle. This CDR3 spans 14 amino acids. From germline, CDR1 is WSHSY and CDR2 SAAADI. In DNA form, the CDR3 reads TGCGCCAGCAAGCTACGGGGATCCTACAATGAGCAGTTCTTC. Its translation: CASKLRGSYNEQFF.

Turning to this clonotype: A read error may explain this, as a much larger clone is one base away. The chain is built from TRBV6-1 and TRBJ1-5, with unresolved D. The CDR3 spans 15 residues. The germline V gene has CDR1 MNHNS and CDR2 SASEGT. The germline V and J ends were trimmed by 6 bases and 4 bases, with 16 bases remaining between them. CDR3 nucleotide sequence: TGTGCCAGCAGCCGCCACGGACGGGCTAATCAGCCCCAGCATTTT. Translated: CASSRHGRANQPQHF.

This clonotype was seen at least ten times. V is TRBV12-3 or TRBV12-4 and J is TRBJ2-1, with TRBD1 as a possible D gene (5 bases). CDR3 size: 14 residues. The V and J ends lost 1 base and 9 bases respectively, with 13 bases between them. CDR3 amino acids: CASSLELRGTEQFF. CDR3 bases: TGTGCCAGCAGTTTAGAATTAAGGGGTACTGAGCAGTTCTTC.

The V gene is TRBV2, the J gene TRBJ1-2; D is uncertain. Between the trimmed V and J ends, which lost 4 bases and 5 bases, there was a span of 17 bases. Germline CDR1 reads SNHLY; CDR2 reads FYNNEI. This CDR3 has 15 residues. CDR3 loop: CASSALAAATYGYTF. DNA of the CDR3: TGTGCCAGCAGTGCTTTGGCGGCAGCTACATATGGCTACACCTTC.

In its sample, this clonotype was seen once. V and J are TRBV11-1 and TRBJ1-6; the match to TRBD1 covers 7 bases. The CDR3 runs to 20 residues. Germline lookup yields CDR1 SGHAT and CDR2 FQDESV (reference sequence). With V trimmed by 3 bases and J by 16 bases, 30 bases remained unmatched. The CDR3: CASSFSYLGQAVVDPAALHF. DNA of the CDR3: TGTGCCAGCAGCTTCTCCTACCTAGGACAGGCGGTCGTGGACCCAGCTGCTCTCCACTTT.